Following are 19 T cell receptor beta chains from one sample sequenced in a study of T-cell memory formation after mild COVID-19. From the 5' RACE reads, TCRdb called clonotypes with MiXCR, one entry per CDR3 protein. The sample contains roughly 190,000 distinct CDR3 sequences, 8% to 11% of which appear only once. The sample was PBMCs or a T cell subset sorted from them (not recorded which). These receptors came from a man younger than 30 who had mild COVID-19 (a few samples of this study predate the infection). Cell type and time point are not known.

This sequence joins TRBV5-1 and TRBJ1-1, with D unresolved. CDR1 and CDR2 from the germline V gene are SGHRS and YFSETQ. Trimming left V 5 bases short and J 1 base short, with 15 bases between. This CDR3 region has 15 residues. CDR3 in DNA: TGCGCCAGCAGACTTAGTAGGGTGTCGAACACTGAAGCTTTCTTT. Translated, it gives CASRLSRVSNTEAFF.

This clonotype has at least ten counts. The V call is TRBV11-1, the J call TRBJ2-2, with D tentatively TRBD2 (6 bases). V lost 5 bases to trimming and J lost 2 bases, with 12 bases between them. Germline V gene sequence: CDR1 SGHAT, CDR2 FQDESV (reference sequence). This CDR3 is 15 amino acids long. CDR3 sequence: CASSPGTGNTGELFF. The CDR3 DNA is TGTGCCAGCAGCCCCGGGACTGGTAACACCGGGGAGCTGTTTTTT.

This clonotype has a handful of counts. DNA for the CDR3: TGTGCCACCAGCAGAGAAAAGAGACAGGGCTTTCGGGAGTACTTC. This translates into CATSREKRQGFREYF. The rearrangement uses TRBV15 and TRBJ2-7; 7 nucleotides agree with TRBD1. CDR3 length equals 15 residues. Germline CDR1 LNHNV, CDR2 YYDKDF (reference sequence). The junction had 13 bases not matched to a gene; V was cut back by 0 bases and J by 11 bases.

This clonotype was found many times. V gene TRBV7-2 combines with J gene TRBJ2-3; D call uncertain. The V gene lost 2 bases and the J gene lost 0 bases, with 9 bases spanning the gap. CDR3 size: 15 residues. CDR1 is SGHTA, CDR2 FQGNSA, per germline. This CDR3 is CASSLNGPSTDTQYF. DNA of the CDR3: TGTGCCAGCAGCTTAAATGGCCCTAGCACAGATACGCAGTATTTT.

V gene TRBV7-6 combines with J gene TRBJ2-3; D may be TRBD2 (6 bases). CDR3 length: 14 residues. Trimming left V 4 bases short and J 4 bases short, with 12 bases between. The germline V gene has CDR1 SGHVS and CDR2 FNYEAQ. The chain's CDR3 is CASSSGTPSDTQYF. The CDR3 nucleotides read TGTGCCAGCAGCTCCGGGACTCCTTCAGATACGCAGTATTTT.

This clonotype was counted only a few times. The chain has TRBV5-1 and TRBJ2-7; no reliable D call. The CDR3 spans 15 residues. CDR1 and CDR2 (germline): SGHRS, YFSETQ. V lost 1 base, J lost 3 bases, and 14 bases lay in between. CDR3 DNA: TGCGCCAGCAGCTTGTCTCCGTACCAAGACTACGAGCAGTACTTC. Protein sequence: CASSLSPYQDYEQYF.

The table lists this clonotype with a few counts. The V call is TRBV6-2 or TRBV6-3, the J call TRBJ2-3; a weak D match, TRBD2 (7 bases). Trimming shortened V by 7 bases and J by 6 bases, and 20 bases separated the two germline ends. This CDR3 is built from 15 residues. Germline lookup yields CDR1 MNHEY and CDR2 SVGEGT. CDR3 residues: CASTSAGAPLDTQYF. The CDR3, as DNA: TGTGCCAGCACCTCGGCGGGGGCGCCGCTGGATACGCAGTATTTT.

The V gene is TRBV14, the J gene TRBJ2-3, with 7 bases lining up with TRBD2. V lost 1 base and J lost 9; bases outside the gene matches: 7. Germline assignment: CDR1 SGHDN and CDR2 FVKESK. The CDR3 sequence is 14 residues long. The CDR3 bases are TGTGCCAGCAGCCAAGGAGCGGGGTTGGAGACGCAGTATTTT. It codes for CASSQGAGLETQYF.

The gene calls are TRBV7-3 and TRBJ2-1, with 7 bases fitting TRBD1. The CDR3 is 15 residues long. The V segment lost 4 bases and the J segment 3 bases; nucleotides outside the gene matches: 6. Germline CDR1 and CDR2: SGHTA and FQGTGA. The CDR3 is CASSWAGGGYNEQFF. CDR3 coding DNA: TGTGCCAGCAGCTGGGCAGGGGGTGGCTACAATGAGCAGTTCTTC.

The chain combines TRBV5-6 with TRBJ1-3; D remains ambiguous. This CDR3 contains 16 residues. V was clipped by 0 bases and J by 0 bases, with 10 bases between them. The germline gives CDR1 SGHDT, CDR2 YYEEEE. The CDR3 loop reads CASSLGPGVSGNTIYF. In DNA form, the CDR3 reads TGTGCCAGCAGCTTGGGCCCAGGCGTCTCTGGAAACACCATATATTTT.

The rearrangement uses TRBV6-2 or TRBV6-3 and TRBJ2-3; D is undetermined. The CDR3 covers 14 residues. The V end lost 8 bases, the J end lost 1 base, and 13 bases lay between the germline ends. CDR1 MNHEY and CDR2 SVGEGT come from the germline V gene. CDR3 sequence (DNA): TGTGCCAGCCGGGCGGAGACTGGCACAGATACGCAGTATTTT. It translates to CASRAETGTDTQYF.

This clonotype occurred many times. Here the CDR3 DNA reads TGCGCCAGCAGCTTGGCGTCAGGGTCCGTCAATGAGCAGTTCTTC. Translation: CASSLASGSVNEQFF. The genes are TRBV5-1 and TRBJ2-1; weak D call: TRBD1 (5 bases). Trimming cost V 0 bases and J 6 bases, with 13 bases left between them. This CDR3 is built from 15 residues. The V gene's germline CDR1 is SGHRS and CDR2 YFSETQ.

This chain joins TRBV4-1 and TRBJ1-6; 8 bases match TRBD1. The CDR3 contains 20 residues. Germline CDR1 MGHRA, CDR2 YSYEKL. V shed 0 bases, J shed 0 bases, and the junction held 10 bases outside the gene matches. This chain's CDR3 is CASSQDFKAGGFSYNSPLHF. In DNA form, the CDR3 reads TGCGCCAGCAGCCAAGATTTTAAGGCAGGGGGCTTCTCCTATAATTCACCCCTCCACTTT.

This clonotype was detected many times. The gene calls are TRBV10-2 and TRBJ2-7, with TRBD1 as a possible D gene (6 bases). Germline assignment: CDR1 WSHSY and CDR2 SAAADI. V lost 6 bases and J lost 2, with 11 bases in between. This CDR3 has 13 residues. The CDR3 DNA sequence: TGCGCCAGCAGGCAGGGGTCTACCTACGAGCAGTACTTC. Translation gives CASRQGSTYEQYF.

The chain employs TRBV7-2 and TRBJ2-3; TRBD2 agrees at 11 bases. The trim removed 5 bases at V and 2 bases at J, leaving 6 bases unmatched. The V gene's germline CDR1 is SGHTA and CDR2 FQGNSA. CDR3 length equals 16 residues. The DNA of the CDR3 is TGTGCCAGCAGCCTACGGACTAGCGGGTACACAGATACGCAGTATTTT. This translates into CASSLRTSGYTDTQYF.

This clonotype was seen ten or more times. The chain recombines TRBV7-2 with TRBJ2-1; D is unclear. The germline gives CDR1 SGHTA, CDR2 FQGNSA. The CDR3 totals 12 residues. The ends were cut back, 3 bases at V and 3 bases at J, with 3 bases in the middle. DNA of the CDR3: TGTGCCAGCAGCTTCGGCTACAATGAGCAGTTCTTC. This codes for CASSFGYNEQFF.

This clonotype was observed many times. The chain has TRBV4-3 and TRBJ2-1, with 9 bases that match TRBD2. The CDR3 is 19 amino acids. The germline V gene has CDR1 LGHNA and CDR2 YSLEER. With 0 bases clipped from V and 5 bases from J, the junction kept 14 bases outside the gene matches. CDR3 nucleotide sequence: TGCGCCAGCAGCCAAGATCCCCGTGGGGGAGCGGGGGGCCACAATGAGCAGTTCTTC. Translating it yields CASSQDPRGGAGGHNEQFF.

This clonotype was observed many times. V usage is TRBV4-3 and J usage is TRBJ2-6, with 11 bases fitting TRBD1. The CDR3 loop spans 20 amino acids. CDR1 and CDR2 from the germline V gene are LGHNA and YSLEER. V was pared by 0 bases and J by 1 base, with 8 bases of the junction left unmatched. The CDR3 loop is CASSQDPGQGAQSGANVLTF. The DNA for the CDR3 is TGCGCCAGCAGCCAAGATCCCGGACAGGGGGCGCAATCTGGGGCCAACGTCCTGACTTTC.

This clonotype was seen only a few times. This chain connects TRBV16 to TRBJ1-1; weak D call: TRBD1 (5 bases). Trimming took off 8 bases at V and 0 bases at J, with 10 bases between the two ends. The CDR3 is 13 amino acids. Germline-derived CDR1 and CDR2 are KGHSY and FQNENV. The CDR3 loop is CASGGSLNTEAFF. The CDR3 nucleotides are TGTGCCAGCGGGGGAAGTTTGAACACTGAAGCTTTCTTT.